This T cell receptor beta chain was obtained from a study of monozygotic twins with inflammatory bowel disease. Study outcomes and limitations: Support for a single strong signal or clonotype associated with IBD was absent.

Total RNA was isolated from whole blood without T cell sorting. There were roughly 4,000 ng of total RNA used for each TCR library. The template-switching step introduced UMIs that carried a 6-nucleotide sample barcode. TCRdb derives one entry per CDR3 protein from the 5' RACE reads, leaving out DNA. This table holds around 100,000 distinct CDR3 sequences. As for this clonotype: The antigen is not known.

Germline lookup yields CDR1 WSHSY and CDR2 SAAADI. This CDR3 is 17 amino acids long. The sample consisted of blood. The rearrangement joins TRBV10-2 to TRBJ1-3; as DNA is missing, the TRBD1 call by TCRdb cannot be tested. The source of this sequence is a human donor with ulcerative colitis or Crohn's disease, or a healthy co-twin of an affected twin (not recorded which). The CDR3 sequence: CASTGGTGSSSGNSIYF.